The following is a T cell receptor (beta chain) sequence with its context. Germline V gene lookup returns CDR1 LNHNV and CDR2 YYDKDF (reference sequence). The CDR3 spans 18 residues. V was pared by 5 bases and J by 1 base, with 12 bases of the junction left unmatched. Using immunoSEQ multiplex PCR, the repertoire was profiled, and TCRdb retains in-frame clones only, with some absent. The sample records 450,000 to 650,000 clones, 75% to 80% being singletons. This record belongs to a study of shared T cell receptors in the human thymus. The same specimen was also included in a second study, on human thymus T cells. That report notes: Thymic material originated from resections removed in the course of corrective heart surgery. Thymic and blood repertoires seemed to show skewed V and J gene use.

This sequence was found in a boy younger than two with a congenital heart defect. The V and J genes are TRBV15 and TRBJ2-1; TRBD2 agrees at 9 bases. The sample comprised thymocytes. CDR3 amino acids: CATSGVRLAVGSYNEQFF. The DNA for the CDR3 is TGTGCCACCAGCGGGGTCCGACTAGCGGTTGGGTCCTACAATGAGCAGTTCTTC.